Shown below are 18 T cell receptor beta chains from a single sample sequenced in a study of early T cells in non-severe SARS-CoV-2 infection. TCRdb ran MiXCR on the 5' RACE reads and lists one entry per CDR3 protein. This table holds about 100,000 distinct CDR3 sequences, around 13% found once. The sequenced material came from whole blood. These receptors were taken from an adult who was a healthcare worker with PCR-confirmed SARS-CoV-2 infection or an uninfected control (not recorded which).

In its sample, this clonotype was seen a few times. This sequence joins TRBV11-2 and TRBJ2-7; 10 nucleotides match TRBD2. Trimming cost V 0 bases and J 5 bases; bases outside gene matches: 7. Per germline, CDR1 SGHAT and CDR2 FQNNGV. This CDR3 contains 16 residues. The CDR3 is CASSLDPSGSFNEQYF. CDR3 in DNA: TGTGCCAGCAGCTTAGATCCTAGCGGGAGTTTCAACGAGCAGTACTTC.

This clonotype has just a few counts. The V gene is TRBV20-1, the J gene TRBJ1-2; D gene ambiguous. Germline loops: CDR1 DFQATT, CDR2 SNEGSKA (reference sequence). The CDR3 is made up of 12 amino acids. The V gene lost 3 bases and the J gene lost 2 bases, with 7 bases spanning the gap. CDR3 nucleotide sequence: TGCAGTGCTAGTGGGGTGAACTATGGCTACACCTTC. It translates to CSASGVNYGYTF.

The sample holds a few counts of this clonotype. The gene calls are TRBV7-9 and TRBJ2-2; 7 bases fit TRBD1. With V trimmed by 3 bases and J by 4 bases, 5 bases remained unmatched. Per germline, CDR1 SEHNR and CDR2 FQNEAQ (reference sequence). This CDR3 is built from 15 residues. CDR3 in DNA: TGTGCCAGCAGCTTGGGACAGAATCTCACCGGGGAGCTGTTTTTT. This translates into CASSLGQNLTGELFF.

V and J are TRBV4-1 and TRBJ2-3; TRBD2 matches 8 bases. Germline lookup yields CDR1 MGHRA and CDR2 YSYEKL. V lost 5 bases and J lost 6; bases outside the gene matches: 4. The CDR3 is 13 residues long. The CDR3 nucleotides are TGCGCCAGCAGCTCCGGGAGGGCCGATACGCAGTATTTT. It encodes CASSSGRADTQYF.

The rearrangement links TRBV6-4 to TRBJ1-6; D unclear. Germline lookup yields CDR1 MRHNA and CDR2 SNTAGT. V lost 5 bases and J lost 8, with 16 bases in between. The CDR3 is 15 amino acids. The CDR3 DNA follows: TGTGCCAGCAGTTCCCCGTCGACGGCGTATTCACCCCTCCACTTT. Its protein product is CASSSPSTAYSPLHF.

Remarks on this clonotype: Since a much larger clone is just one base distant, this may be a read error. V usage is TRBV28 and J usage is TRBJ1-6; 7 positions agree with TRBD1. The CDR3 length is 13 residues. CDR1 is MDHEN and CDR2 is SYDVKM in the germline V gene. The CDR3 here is CATRTGTNSPPHF. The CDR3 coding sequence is TGTGCCACCAGGACAGGCACTAATTCACCCCCCCACTTT.

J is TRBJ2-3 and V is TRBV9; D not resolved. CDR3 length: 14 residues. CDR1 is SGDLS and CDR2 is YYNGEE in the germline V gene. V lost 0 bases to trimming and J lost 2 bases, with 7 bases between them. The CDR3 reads CASSVGGSTDTQYF. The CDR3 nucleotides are TGTGCCAGCAGCGTAGGGGGTTCCACAGATACGCAGTATTTT.

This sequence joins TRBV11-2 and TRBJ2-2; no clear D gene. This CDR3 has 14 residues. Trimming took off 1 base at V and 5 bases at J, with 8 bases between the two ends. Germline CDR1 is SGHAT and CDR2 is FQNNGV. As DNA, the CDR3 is TGTGCCAGCAGCTTAGGGCATCCGACCGGGGAGCTGTTTTTT. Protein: CASSLGHPTGELFF.

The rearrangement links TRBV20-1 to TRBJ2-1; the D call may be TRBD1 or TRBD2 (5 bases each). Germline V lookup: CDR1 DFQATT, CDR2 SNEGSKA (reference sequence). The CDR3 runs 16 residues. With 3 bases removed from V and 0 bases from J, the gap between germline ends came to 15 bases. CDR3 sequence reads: CSASDRHTSSYNEQFF. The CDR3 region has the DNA TGCAGTGCTAGTGACAGACATACTAGCTCCTACAATGAGCAGTTCTTC.

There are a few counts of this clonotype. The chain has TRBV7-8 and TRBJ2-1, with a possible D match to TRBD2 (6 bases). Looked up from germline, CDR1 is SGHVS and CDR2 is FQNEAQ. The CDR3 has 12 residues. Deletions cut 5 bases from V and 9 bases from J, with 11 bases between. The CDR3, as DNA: TGTGCCAGCAGCGAGAGACTAGTTGAGCAGTTCTTC. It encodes CASSERLVEQFF.

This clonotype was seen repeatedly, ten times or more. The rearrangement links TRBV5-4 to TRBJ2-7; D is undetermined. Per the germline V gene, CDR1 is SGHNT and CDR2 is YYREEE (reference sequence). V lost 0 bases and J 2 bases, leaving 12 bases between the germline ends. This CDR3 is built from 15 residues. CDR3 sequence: CASSLGGDVAYEQYF. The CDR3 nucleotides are TGTGCCAGCAGCTTGGGTGGCGACGTGGCCTACGAGCAGTACTTC. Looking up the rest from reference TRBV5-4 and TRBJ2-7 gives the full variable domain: ETGVTQSPTHLIKTRGQQVTLRCSSQSGHNTVSWYQQALGQGPQFIFQYYREEENGRGNFPPRFSGLQFPNYSSELNVNALELDDSALYLCASSLGGDVAYEQYFGPGTRLTVT.

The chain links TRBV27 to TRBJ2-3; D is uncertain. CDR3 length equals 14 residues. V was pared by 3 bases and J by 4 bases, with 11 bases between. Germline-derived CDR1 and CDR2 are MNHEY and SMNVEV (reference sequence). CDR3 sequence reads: CASSLARIADTQYF. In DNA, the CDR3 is TGTGCCAGCAGTTTGGCTAGGATCGCAGATACGCAGTATTTT.

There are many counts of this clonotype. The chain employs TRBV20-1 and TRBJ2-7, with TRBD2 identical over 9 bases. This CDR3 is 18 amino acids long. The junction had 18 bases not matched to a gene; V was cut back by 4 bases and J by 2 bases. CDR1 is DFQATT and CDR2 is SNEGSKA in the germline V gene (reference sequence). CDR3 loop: CSAIPFGDIAGATYEQYF. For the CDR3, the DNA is TGCAGTGCTATCCCCTTCGGGGATATAGCGGGAGCTACCTACGAGCAGTACTTC.

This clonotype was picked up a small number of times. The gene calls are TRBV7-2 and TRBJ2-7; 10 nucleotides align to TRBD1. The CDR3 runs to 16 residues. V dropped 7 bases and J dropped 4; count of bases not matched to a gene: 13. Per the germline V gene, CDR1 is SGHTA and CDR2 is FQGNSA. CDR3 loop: CASIQIPGQGYYEQYF. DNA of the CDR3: TGTGCCAGCATCCAAATCCCGGGACAGGGGTATTACGAGCAGTACTTC.

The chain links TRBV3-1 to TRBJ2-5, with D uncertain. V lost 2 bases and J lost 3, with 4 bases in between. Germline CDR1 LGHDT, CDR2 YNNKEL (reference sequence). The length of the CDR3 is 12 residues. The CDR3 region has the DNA TGTGCCAGCAGCCAATATGAAGAGACCCAGTACTTC. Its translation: CASSQYEETQYF.

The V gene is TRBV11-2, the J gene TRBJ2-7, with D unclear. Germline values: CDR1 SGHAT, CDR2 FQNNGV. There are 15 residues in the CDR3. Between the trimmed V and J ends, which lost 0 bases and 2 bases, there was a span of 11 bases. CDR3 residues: CASSLEFGLTYEQYF. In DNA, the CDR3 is TGTGCCAGCAGCTTAGAGTTCGGGCTCACCTACGAGCAGTACTTC.

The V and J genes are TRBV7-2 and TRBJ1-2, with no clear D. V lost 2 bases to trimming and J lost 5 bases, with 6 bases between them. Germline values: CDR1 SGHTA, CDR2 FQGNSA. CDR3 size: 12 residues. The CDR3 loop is CASSLSVYGYTF. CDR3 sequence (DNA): TGTGCCAGCAGCTTATCCGTGTATGGCTACACCTTC.

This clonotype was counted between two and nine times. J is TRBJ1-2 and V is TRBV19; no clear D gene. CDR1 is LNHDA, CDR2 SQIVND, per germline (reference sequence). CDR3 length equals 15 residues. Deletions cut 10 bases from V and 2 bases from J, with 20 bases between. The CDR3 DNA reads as TGTGCCACCGTTTTAAGAGAGACGGAGAACTATGGCTACACCTTC. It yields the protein CATVLRETENYGYTF.